Below, 5 T cell receptor beta chains from the same sample are listed, as sequenced in a study of control samples from healthy donors and cancer patients. Profiling relied on immunoSEQ multiplex PCR, and the TCRdb table lists in-frame clones only, not all of them. This table holds about 110,000 clones, around 89% found once. What was sequenced was blood. The receptors stem from a woman in her forties or fifties in good health.

The gene calls are TRBV11-2 and TRBJ1-5; D unresolved. CDR3 length equals 10 residues. Trimming shortened V by 6 bases and J by 7 bases, and 4 bases separated the two germline ends. Germline loops: CDR1 SGHAT, CDR2 FQNNGV. The CDR3 DNA follows: TGTGCCAGCAGAGAGCAGCCCCAGCATTTT. Translation: CASREQPQHF. The full variable domain, its missing parts supplied by reference TRBV11-2 and TRBJ1-5, is EAGVAQSPRYKIIEKRQSVAFWCNPISGHATLYWYQQILGQGPKLLIQFQNNGVVDDSQLPKDRFSAERLKGVDSTLKIQPAKLEDSAVYLCASREQPQHFGDGTRLSIL.

The rearrangement links TRBV9 to TRBJ1-1; D remains ambiguous. Germline V gene sequence: CDR1 SGDLS, CDR2 YYNGEE. V was clipped by 0 bases and J by 7 bases, with 13 bases between them. The CDR3 is 14 amino acids. The CDR3 is CASSVVAGFNEAFF. As DNA, the CDR3 is TGTGCCAGCAGCGTAGTAGCGGGTTTCAATGAAGCTTTCTTT. The variable domain in full, completed from reference TRBV9 and TRBJ1-1, reads DSGVTQTPKHLITATGQRVTLRCSPRSGDLSVYWYQQSLDQGLQFLIQYYNGEERAKGNILERFSAQQFPDLHSELNLSSLELGDSALYFCASSVVAGFNEAFFGQGTRLTVV.

This clone was seen just once. This sequence joins TRBV2 and TRBJ2-5; D remains unclear. V lost 8 bases and J 2 bases, leaving 15 bases between the germline ends. This CDR3 comprises 14 residues. Germline CDR1 is SNHLY and CDR2 is FYNNEI. For the CDR3, the DNA is TGTGCCAGCGTCAAGGCACCGCCGCAAGAGACCCAGTACTTC. Its translation is CASVKAPPQETQYF. Full variable domain (outside the CDR3, taken from reference TRBV2 and TRBJ2-5): EPEVTQTPSHQVTQMGQEVILRCVPISNHLYFYWYRQILGQKVEFLVSFYNNEISEKSEIFDDQFSVERPDGSNFTLKIRSTKLEDSAMYFCASVKAPPQETQYFGPGTRLLVL.

The rearrangement uses TRBV6-4 and TRBJ2-3, with TRBD2 matching 11 bases. Germline-derived CDR1 and CDR2 are MRHNA and SNTAGT. The CDR3 runs to 15 residues. The junction had 1 base not matched to a gene; V was cut back by 1 base and J by 4 bases. The CDR3 region has the DNA TGTGCCAGCAGTGACTTAGCGGGGGGGCCAGATACGCAGTATTTT. Protein product: CASSDLAGGPDTQYF.

In its sample, this clone was seen a few times. The chain links TRBV10-3 to TRBJ2-3, with TRBD2 matching over 11 bases. J lost 2 bases, V lost 7 bases, and 5 bases had no gene match. The length of the CDR3 is 15 residues. From germline, CDR1 is ENHRY and CDR2 SYGVKD. In DNA, the CDR3 is TGTGCCATCAAACAGGGACTAGCGGACACAGATACGCAGTATTTT. Translated: CAIKQGLADTDTQYF.